The 8 T cell receptor beta chains below were found in one sample sequenced in a study of T cells in Graves' hyperthyroidism and ophthalmopathy. The source material, RNA transcripts, was used to amplify TCR beta CDR3 regions. First-round RT-PCR of the TCR CDR3 relied on the HTBI primer set. Each CDR3 protein is one row after TCRdb ran MiXCR on the multiplex PCR reads. Counted here are 90,000 to 120,000 distinct CDR3 sequences, approximately 15% occurring once; the ten biggest clones make up around two fifths. The sample was blood. These receptors came from a woman in her fifties or sixties with Graves' hyperthyroidism.

This clonotype was counted many times. This chain links TRBV7-9 with TRBJ2-3, with D unclear. V gave up 3 bases and J gave up 6 bases, with 7 bases separating them. The CDR3 sequence is 12 residues long. Germline V CDR1 and CDR2: SEHNR, FQNEAQ (reference sequence). The DNA for the CDR3 is TGTGCCAGCAGCTTGCCCTCTGATACGCAGTATTTT. Amino acids: CASSLPSDTQYF. Complete variable domain (other parts from reference TRBV7-9 and TRBJ2-3): DTGVSQNPRHKITKRGQNVTFRCDPISEHNRLYWYRQTLGQGPEFLTYFQNEAQLEKSRLLSDRFSAERPKGSFSTLEIQRTEQGDSAMYLCASSLPSDTQYFGPGTRLTVL.

Ten or more counts support this clonotype. This chain connects TRBV27 to TRBJ2-3; D is unclear. The CDR3 spans 11 residues. CDR1 is MNHEY and CDR2 is SMNVEV in the germline V gene (reference sequence). Between the trimmed V and J ends, which lost 6 bases and 5 bases, there was a span of 6 bases. The CDR3 spells CASRHIDTQYF. CDR3 bases: TGTGCCAGCAGACATATAGATACGCAGTATTTT.

The chain employs TRBV4-1 and TRBJ2-1; the match to TRBD2 covers 11 bases. The CDR3 has 18 amino acids. CDR1 is MGHRA and CDR2 is YSYEKL in the germline V gene. The V gene end was trimmed by 0 bases and the J gene end by 0 bases; junction bases not matched to a gene: 4. In DNA, the CDR3 is TGCGCCAGCAGCCAAGAGCTTAGCGGGAGGGACTCCTACAATGAGCAGTTCTTC. Translation gives CASSQELSGRDSYNEQFF.

The chain is built from TRBV7-8 and TRBJ2-2, with D tentatively TRBD2 (6 bases). The V gene's germline CDR1 is SGHVS and CDR2 FQNEAQ. The CDR3 loop spans 14 amino acids. V was trimmed by 5 bases and J by 5 bases, leaving 12 bases between them. This CDR3 is CASSIRLATGELFF. CDR3 nucleotides: TGTGCCAGCAGCATCCGTCTAGCGACCGGGGAGCTGTTTTTT.

Notes on this clonotype: No DNA is shown, since the ends of the CDR3 on it are uncertain; the CDR3 is the one TCRdb lists. The J gene is TRBJ1-1, the V gene TRBV20-1. CDR1 is DFQATT, CDR2 SNEGSKA, per germline (reference sequence). 18 amino acids form the CDR3, both terminal residues included. Here the CDR3 reads CSASANTEAFFGGTEAFF.

There are many counts of this clonotype. The chain combines TRBV7-8 with TRBJ2-3, with D perhaps TRBD2 (6 bases). The CDR3 runs 17 residues. V was pared by 3 bases and J by 0 bases, with 16 bases between. Germline CDR1 reads SGHVS; CDR2 reads FQNEAQ. DNA for the CDR3: TGTGCCAGCAGCTTCCTCGCAGGGCGGGGAAGCACAGATACGCAGTATTTT. The encoded protein is CASSFLAGRGSTDTQYF.

There are many counts of this clonotype. This chain joins TRBV9 and TRBJ1-2; no reliable D call. Per germline, CDR1 SGDLS and CDR2 YYNGEE. Trimming removed 0 bases from V and 2 bases from J, with 11 bases in between. CDR3 length: 15 amino acids. The CDR3 DNA reads as TGTGCCAGCAGCGTAGAATCGACATTCAACTATGGCTACACCTTC. Amino acids: CASSVESTFNYGYTF.

This clonotype was counted at least ten times. The chain couples TRBV28 to TRBJ2-2, with no clear D. The CDR3 extends over 14 amino acids. V dropped 2 bases and J dropped 5 bases, with 9 bases sitting between them. Germline CDR1 is MDHEN and CDR2 is SYDVKM. For the CDR3, the DNA is TGTGCCAGCAGTTTAACAATGGGGACCGGGGAGCTGTTTTTT. Amino acids: CASSLTMGTGELFF.